This TCR beta chain originates from a study of T cell responses to AZD1222 COVID-19 vaccine. Using immunoSEQ multiplex PCR, the repertoire was profiled, and TCRdb retains in-frame clones only, with some absent. The sample yields some 120,000 clones, approximately 93% seen once. Remarks on this clone: Antigen: not known.

Regarding the study as a whole: Reportedly, nearly half of unique spike TCRs recognized epitopes outside B.1.351/B.1.1.7 mutations.

The source of this sequence is an adult in good health. Sequences were derived from peripheral blood, sampled on day 0 of AZD1222 vaccination.

The chain's CDR3 is CASRPARGGTEAFF. For the CDR3, the DNA is TGTGCCAGCAGACCCGCCAGGGGGGGCACTGAAGCTTTCTTT. The chain joins TRBV5-7 to TRBJ1-1, with 7 bases identical to TRBD1. TRBV5-7 is treated as an ORF (open reading frame) with a function not yet certain. Germline trimming cut 5 bases from V and 4 bases from J; bases unmatched to any gene: 8. The CDR3 length is 14 residues.